These 17 T cell receptor beta chains were all obtained from the same sample, sequenced in a study of T cell responses to AZD1222 COVID-19 vaccine. Data came from immunoSEQ multiplex PCR; TCRdb stores just in-frame clones and leaves some out. The table has around 180,000 clones, over 80% seen once. The sample was peripheral blood, taken on day 0 of AZD1222 vaccination. These receptors all stem from an adult in good health.

J is TRBJ1-2 and V is TRBV5-1, with D possibly matching TRBD1 (6 bases). Germline V lookup: CDR1 SGHRS, CDR2 YFSETQ. This CDR3 spans 14 amino acids. The V end lost 2 bases, the J end lost 3 bases, and 11 bases lay between the germline ends. The CDR3 spells CASSLQGEDYGYTF. In DNA form, the CDR3 reads TGCGCCAGCAGCTTACAGGGAGAGGACTATGGCTACACCTTC.

This chain connects TRBV28 to TRBJ2-7; 7 bases are shared with TRBD1. This CDR3 has 15 amino acids. Unmatched junction bases numbered 5, after V lost 1 base and J lost 2 bases. CDR1 and CDR2 from the germline V gene are MDHEN and SYDVKM. DNA for the CDR3: TGTGCCAGCAGTTTATTCGGGACAGCGGCCTACGAGCAGTACTTC. This translates into CASSLFGTAAYEQYF.

J is TRBJ1-1 and V is TRBV7-9; D uncertain. The CDR3 has 15 amino acids. V was shortened by 2 bases and J by 0 bases, with 10 bases between the two germline ends. The germline V gene encodes CDR1 SEHNR and CDR2 FQNEAQ (reference sequence). CDR3 sequence: CASSLSGTVNTEAFF. CDR3 DNA: TGTGCCAGCAGCTTAAGCGGAACAGTGAACACTGAAGCTTTCTTT.

CDR3 in amino acids: CASSHARAGNTIYF. CDR3 nucleotides: TGTGCCAGCAGCCATGCTCGGGCTGGAAACACCATATATTTT. V is TRBV3-1 (or the pseudogene TRBV3-2) and J is TRBJ1-3, with D uncertain. V was cut by 3 bases and J by 2 bases, with 8 bases left in between. Germline V gene sequence: CDR1 LGHDT, CDR2 YNNKEL (reference sequence). This CDR3 has 14 amino acids.

This chain connects TRBV12-3 or TRBV12-4 to TRBJ1-5; D may be TRBD1 (5 bases). The CDR3 length is 12 residues. V was trimmed by 4 bases and J by 4 bases, leaving 5 bases between them. The CDR3 coding sequence is TGTGCCAGCAGTTCAGGGAATCAGCCCCAGCATTTT. Protein: CASSSGNQPQHF.

The J gene is TRBJ2-3, the V gene TRBV9; 10 bases are shared with TRBD1. V lost 3 bases to trimming and J lost 6 bases; unmatched junction nucleotides: 13. From germline, CDR1 is SGDLS and CDR2 YYNGEE. The CDR3 has 17 amino acids. The CDR3 region has the DNA TGTGCCAGCAGCGCGAATGTAGGGACAGGGGCTGGGGATACGCAGTATTTT. Translated, it gives CASSANVGTGAGDTQYF. Drawing the rest from reference TRBV9 and TRBJ2-3, the complete variable domain is DSGVTQTPKHLITATGQRVTLRCSPRSGDLSVYWYQQSLDQGLQFLIQYYNGEERAKGNILERFSAQQFPDLHSELNLSSLELGDSALYFCASSANVGTGAGDTQYFGPGTRLTVL.

The V and J genes are TRBV11-1 and TRBJ2-7, with D possibly being TRBD1 or TRBD2 (6 bases each). Germline CDR1 and CDR2: SGHAT and FQDESV (reference sequence). V was trimmed by 6 bases and J by 2 bases, leaving 14 bases between them. CDR3 length equals 14 residues. The CDR3 region is CASRIQRGAYEQYF. In nucleotides, the CDR3 is TGTGCCAGCAGGATTCAAAGGGGGGCCTACGAGCAGTACTTC.

The V call is TRBV18, the J call TRBJ2-1; 10 bases match TRBD2. CDR1 is KGHSH and CDR2 is LQKENI in the germline V gene. The CDR3 contains 16 residues. Trimming at V came to 0 bases and at J to 9 bases, leaving 8 bases not matched to a gene. The CDR3 protein is CASSPPSGGAFSEQFF. The CDR3 DNA reads TGTGCCAGCTCACCACCGAGCGGGGGGGCATTTAGTGAGCAGTTCTTC.

The DNA of the CDR3 is TGTGCCAGCAGCTTCCTTAGTAGCGGAGTTAAATCGGGCTACGAGCAGTACTTC. It encodes CASSFLSSGVKSGYEQYF. The chain joins TRBV7-2 to TRBJ2-7; D is possibly TRBD2 (6 bases). Trimming cost V 3 bases and J 3 bases, with 24 bases left between them. The CDR3 runs 18 residues. Germline CDR1 SGHTA, CDR2 FQGNSA.

Note on this clone: A read error may account for a junction end that differs from germline. The V gene is TRBV7-7, the J gene TRBJ1-4; maybe TRBD1 (5 bases). Germline CDR1 is SSHAT and CDR2 is FNYEAQ (reference sequence). The CDR3 totals 16 residues. CDR3: CASSPSTGATNEKLFF. In DNA, the CDR3 is TGTGCTAGCAGCCCGAGTACAGGAGCAACTAATGAAAAACTGTTTTTT.

The chain has TRBV10-3 and TRBJ2-1; D is undetermined. The CDR3 contains 14 residues. Trimming removed 3 bases at V and 2 bases at J, with 8 bases between. The germline CDR1 and CDR2 sequences are ENHRY and SYGVKD. The CDR3 nucleotides read TGTGCCATCAGTGAAAGGGTCCCCTACAATGAGCAGTTCTTC. This translates into CAISERVPYNEQFF.

The V and J genes are TRBV7-9 and TRBJ2-5; 8 bases map to TRBD1. V trimming: 5 bases; J trimming: 4 bases; junction bases outside the gene matches: 15. From germline, CDR1 is SEHNR and CDR2 FQNEAQ (reference sequence). CDR3 length equals 17 residues. CDR3 loop: CASSLQRTGTWVETQYF. The DNA for the CDR3 is TGTGCCAGCAGCCTACAAAGGACAGGGACGTGGGTAGAGACCCAGTACTTC.

The chain couples TRBV13 to TRBJ1-3; a possible D gene is TRBD1 (5 bases). This CDR3 has 14 amino acids. Deletions cut 6 bases from V and 0 bases from J, with 9 bases between. Germline V gene data show CDR1 as PRHDT and CDR2 as FYEKMQ (reference sequence). The CDR3 here is CASSPGTSGNTIYF. The CDR3 bases are TGTGCCAGCAGTCCAGGGACCTCTGGAAACACCATATATTTT. The variable domain in full, completed from reference TRBV13 and TRBJ1-3, reads AAGVIQSPRHLIKEKRETATLKCYPIPRHDTVYWYQQGPGQDPQFLISFYEKMQSDKGSIPDRFSAQQFSDYHSELNMSSLELGDSALYFCASSPGTSGNTIYFGEGSWLTVV.

CDR3: CASRKDGQIGYEQYF. The CDR3 region has the DNA TGTGCCAGCAGGAAAGACGGACAGATAGGATACGAGCAGTACTTC. The rearrangement uses TRBV2 and TRBJ2-7; D perhaps matches TRBD1 (6 bases). V was cut by 6 bases and J by 4 bases, with 19 bases left in between. Germline CDR1 SNHLY, CDR2 FYNNEI. This CDR3 contains 15 residues.

The sample holds a few counts of this clone. J is TRBJ2-7 and V is TRBV7-9; TRBD2 matches at 8 bases. The CDR3 has 15 amino acids. Trimming cost V 8 bases and J 6 bases; bases outside gene matches: 15. Germline lookup yields CDR1 SEHNR and CDR2 FQNEAQ (reference sequence). The CDR3 sequence: CASGTSTLRGSEQYF. CDR3 DNA: TGTGCCAGCGGGACTAGTACGCTACGGGGCTCCGAGCAGTACTTC.

The chain has TRBV29-1 and TRBJ2-3; 10 nucleotides agree with TRBD2. This CDR3 has 14 residues. Germline assignment: CDR1 SQVTM and CDR2 ANQGSEA. The V gene end was trimmed by 7 bases and the J gene end by 4 bases; junction bases not matched to a gene: 8. The CDR3 DNA reads as TGCAGCGGGAAACCTAGCGGGAGCGCAGATACGCAGTATTTT. This sequence encodes CSGKPSGSADTQYF.

The chain recombines TRBV6-1 with TRBJ2-1, with TRBD1 as a possible D gene (6 bases). V lost 0 bases and J 0 bases, leaving 6 bases between the germline ends. This CDR3 is 15 amino acids long. Germline assignment: CDR1 MNHNS and CDR2 SASEGT. CDR3 region: CASSEAGGSYNEQFF. In DNA form, the CDR3 reads TGTGCCAGCAGTGAAGCAGGGGGCTCCTACAATGAGCAGTTCTTC.